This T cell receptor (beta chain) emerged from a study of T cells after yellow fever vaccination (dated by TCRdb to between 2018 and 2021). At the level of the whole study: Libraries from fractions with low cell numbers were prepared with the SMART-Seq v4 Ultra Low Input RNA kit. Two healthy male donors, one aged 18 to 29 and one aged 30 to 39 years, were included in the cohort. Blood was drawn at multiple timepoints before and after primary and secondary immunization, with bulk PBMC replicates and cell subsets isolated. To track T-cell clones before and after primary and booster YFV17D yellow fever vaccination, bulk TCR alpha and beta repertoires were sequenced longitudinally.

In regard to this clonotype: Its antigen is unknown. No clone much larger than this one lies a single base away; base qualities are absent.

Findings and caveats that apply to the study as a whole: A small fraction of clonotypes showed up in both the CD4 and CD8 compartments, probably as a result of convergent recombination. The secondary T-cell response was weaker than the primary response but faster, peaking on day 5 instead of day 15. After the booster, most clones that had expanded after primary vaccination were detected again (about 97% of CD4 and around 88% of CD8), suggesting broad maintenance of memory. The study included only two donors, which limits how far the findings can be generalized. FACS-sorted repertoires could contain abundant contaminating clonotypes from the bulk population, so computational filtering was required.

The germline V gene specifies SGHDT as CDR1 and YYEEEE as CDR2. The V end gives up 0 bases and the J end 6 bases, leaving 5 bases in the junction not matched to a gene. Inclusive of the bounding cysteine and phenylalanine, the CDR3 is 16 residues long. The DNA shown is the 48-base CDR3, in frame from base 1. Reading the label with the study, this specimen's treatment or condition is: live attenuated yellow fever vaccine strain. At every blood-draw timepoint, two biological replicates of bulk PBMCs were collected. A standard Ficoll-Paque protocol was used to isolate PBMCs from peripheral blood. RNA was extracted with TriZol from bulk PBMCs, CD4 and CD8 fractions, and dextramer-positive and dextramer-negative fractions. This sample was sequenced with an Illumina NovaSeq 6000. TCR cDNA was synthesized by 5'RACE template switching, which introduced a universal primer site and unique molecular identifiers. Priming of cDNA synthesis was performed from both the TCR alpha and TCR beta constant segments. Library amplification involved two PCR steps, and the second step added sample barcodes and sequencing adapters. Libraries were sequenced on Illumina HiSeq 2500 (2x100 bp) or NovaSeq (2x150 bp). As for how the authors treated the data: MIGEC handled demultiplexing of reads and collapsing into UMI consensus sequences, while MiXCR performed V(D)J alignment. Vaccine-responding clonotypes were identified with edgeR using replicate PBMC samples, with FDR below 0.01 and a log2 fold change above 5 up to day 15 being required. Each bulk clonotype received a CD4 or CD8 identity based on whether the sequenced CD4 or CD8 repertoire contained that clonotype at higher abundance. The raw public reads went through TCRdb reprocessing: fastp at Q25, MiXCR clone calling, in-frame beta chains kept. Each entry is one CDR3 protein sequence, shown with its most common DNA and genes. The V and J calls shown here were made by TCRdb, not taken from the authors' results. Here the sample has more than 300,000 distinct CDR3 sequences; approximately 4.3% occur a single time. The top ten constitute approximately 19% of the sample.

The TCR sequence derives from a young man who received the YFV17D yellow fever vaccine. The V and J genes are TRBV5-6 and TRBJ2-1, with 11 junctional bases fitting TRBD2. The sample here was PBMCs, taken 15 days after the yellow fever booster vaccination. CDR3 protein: CASSLEGTSGSNEQFF. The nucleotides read TGTGCCAGCAGCTTGGAGGGGACTAGCGGATCCAATGAGCAGTTCTTC.